This is a list of T cell receptor beta chains from one sample in a study of shared clonotypes between healthy human individuals. Method: immunoSEQ multiplex PCR; TCRdb's copy keeps in-frame clones and lacks some. The data contain about 2.4 million clones, under 95% of them singletons. The sample consisted of naive CD4+ T cells from PBMCs. The origin of the receptors is a man between 18 and 29 years old in good health. Some clones in this sample may be carry-over from other donors' samples. CDR3s include the opening cysteine and the closing phenylalanine or tryptophan. Fields, in order: clone size, J gene, D gene, V gene, CDR3 DNA, CDR3 protein. The D gene is left open where the match is weak. Expanded clones get a size class; other rows say once, few or many, or leave the size out.

NA,TRBJ1-2,NA,TRBV27,TGTGCCAGCAGGCCTACAGGGAGCTATGGCTACACCTTC,CASRPTGSYGYTF
NA,TRBJ2-7,NA,TRBV28,TGTGCCAGCAGTTTAGCGGTCGTGGAGCAGTACTTC,CASSLAVVEQYF
NA,TRBJ2-1,NA,TRBV5-1,TGCGCCAGCAGCGATCGAACTAGAACGGGCCTTCCCAGCTCCTACAATGAGCAGTTCTTC,CASSDRTRTGLPSSYNEQFF
NA,TRBJ1-1,NA,TRBV25-1,TGTGCCAGCAGTGAACCTCGGGCGGGCGACACTGAAGCTTTCTTT,CASSEPRAGDTEAFF
NA,TRBJ2-2,TRBD2,TRBV5-1,TGCGCCAGCAGCTTGGCCTCGGGAGGCACCGGGGAGCTGTTTTTT,CASSLASGGTGELFF
NA,TRBJ2-5,NA,TRBV5-1,TGCGCCAGCAGCTTGGAGGGGGGTCTAAAGACCCAGTACTTC,CASSLEGGLKTQYF
once,TRBJ2-7,TRBD1,TRBV4-3,TGCGCCAGCAGCCAACTTGCTCAGGGGGCGAAATACGAGCAGTACTTC,CASSQLAQGAKYEQYF
NA,TRBJ2-2,NA,TRBV5-4,TGTGCCAGCAGCTTTGCGGACTCAGGGGAAAACACCGGGGAGCTGTTTTTT,CASSFADSGENTGELFF
NA,TRBJ2-1,NA,TRBV5-4,TGTGCCAGCAGGGCAACGGGGGCCTACAATGAGCAGTTCTTC,CASRATGAYNEQFF
NA,TRBJ1-5,TRBD1,TRBV5-8,TGTGCCAGCAGCTTGGGGGCAGGGGGCGATCAGCCCCAGCATTTT,CASSLGAGGDQPQHF
NA,TRBJ1-3,NA,TRBV29-1,TGCAGCGTCCGCGGAGTGTCGGACACCATATATTTT,CSVRGVSDTIYF
once,TRBJ2-7,TRBD2,TRBV5-1,TGCGCCAGCAGCTTATCGCGGGGGGGGAATAGTTTTACCCACGAGCAGTACTTC,CASSLSRGGNSFTHEQYF